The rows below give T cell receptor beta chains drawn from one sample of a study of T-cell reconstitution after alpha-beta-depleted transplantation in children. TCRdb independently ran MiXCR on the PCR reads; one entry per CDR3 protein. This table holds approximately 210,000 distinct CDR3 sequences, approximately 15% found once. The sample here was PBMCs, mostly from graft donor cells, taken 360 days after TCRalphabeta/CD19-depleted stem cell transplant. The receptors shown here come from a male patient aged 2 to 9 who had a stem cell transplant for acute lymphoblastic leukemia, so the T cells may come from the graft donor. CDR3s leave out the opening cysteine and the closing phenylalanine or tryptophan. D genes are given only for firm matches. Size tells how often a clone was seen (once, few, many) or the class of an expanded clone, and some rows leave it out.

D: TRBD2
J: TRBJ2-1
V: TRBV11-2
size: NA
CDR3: ASSLVFLAGISSYNEQF

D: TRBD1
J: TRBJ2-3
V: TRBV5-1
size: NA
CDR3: ASSFGQGPTDTQY

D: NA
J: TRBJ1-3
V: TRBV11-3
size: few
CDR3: ASSFATGNTIY

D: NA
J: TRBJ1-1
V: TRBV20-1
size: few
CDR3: SALMTGMNTEAF

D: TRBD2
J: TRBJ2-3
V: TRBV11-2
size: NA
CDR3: ASSYGTSGAPDTQY

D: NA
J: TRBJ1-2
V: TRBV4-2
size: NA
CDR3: ASSQDLSGGAYGYT

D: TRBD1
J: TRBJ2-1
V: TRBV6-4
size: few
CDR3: ASRGDRLNEQF

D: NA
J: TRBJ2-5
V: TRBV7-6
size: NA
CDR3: ASSLRADRVHETQY

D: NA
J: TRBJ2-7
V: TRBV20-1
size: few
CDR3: SARVGGDLREQY

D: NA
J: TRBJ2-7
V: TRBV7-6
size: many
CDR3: ASSLEDRDEQY

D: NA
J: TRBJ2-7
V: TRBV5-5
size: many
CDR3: ASSFSRTGEGSEQY

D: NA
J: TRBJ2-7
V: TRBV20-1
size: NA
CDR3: SAPRGPRVAGEQY

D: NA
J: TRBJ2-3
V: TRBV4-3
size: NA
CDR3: ASSQGVLRADTQY

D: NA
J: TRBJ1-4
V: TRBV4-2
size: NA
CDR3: ASSQEGEVLF

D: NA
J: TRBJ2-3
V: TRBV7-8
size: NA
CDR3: ASSLSADTQY

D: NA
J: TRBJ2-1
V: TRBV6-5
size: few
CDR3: ASSYYGTGNNEQF

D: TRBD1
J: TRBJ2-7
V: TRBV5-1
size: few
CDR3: ASSPGTGVGEQY

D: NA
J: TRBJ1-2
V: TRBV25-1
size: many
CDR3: ASSFPYGYT

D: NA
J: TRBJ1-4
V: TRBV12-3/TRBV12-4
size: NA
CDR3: ASSEGQRRTEALSYEKLF

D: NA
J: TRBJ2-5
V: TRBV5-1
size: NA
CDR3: ASSEGPTKETQY

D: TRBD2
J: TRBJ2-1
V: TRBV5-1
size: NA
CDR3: ASRQLAGGLHEQF

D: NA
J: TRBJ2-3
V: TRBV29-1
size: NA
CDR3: SVAYAWLSSTDTQY

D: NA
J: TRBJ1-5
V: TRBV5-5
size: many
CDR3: ASSLEGGKDQPQH

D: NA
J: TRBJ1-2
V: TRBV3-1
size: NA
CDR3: ASSQEVEEVSYGYT

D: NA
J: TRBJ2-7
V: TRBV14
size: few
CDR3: ASSHIDRTLYEQY

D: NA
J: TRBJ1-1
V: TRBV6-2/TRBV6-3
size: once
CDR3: ASSHSTKLAF

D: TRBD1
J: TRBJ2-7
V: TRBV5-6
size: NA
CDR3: ASGGTGLDEQY

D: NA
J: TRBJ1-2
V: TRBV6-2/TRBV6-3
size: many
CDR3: ASRPIGANYGYT

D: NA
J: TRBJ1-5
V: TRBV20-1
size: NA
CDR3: SAREVQGRGSNQPQH

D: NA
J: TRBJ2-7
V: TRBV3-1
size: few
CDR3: ASSQDAAWGSYEQY

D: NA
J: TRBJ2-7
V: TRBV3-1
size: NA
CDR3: ASSQTVEQY

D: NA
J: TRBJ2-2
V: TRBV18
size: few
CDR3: ASSPRGLIRDGELF

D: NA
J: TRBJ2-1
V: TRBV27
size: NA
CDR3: ASSARDVRGQF

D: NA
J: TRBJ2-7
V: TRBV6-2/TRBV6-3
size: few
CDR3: AASRDHYEQY

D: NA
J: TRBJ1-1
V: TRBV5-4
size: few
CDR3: ASSLPYRRDTEAF

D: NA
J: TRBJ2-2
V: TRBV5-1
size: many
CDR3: ASSPTVGGELF

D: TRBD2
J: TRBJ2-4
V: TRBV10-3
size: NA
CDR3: AISGREGNIQY

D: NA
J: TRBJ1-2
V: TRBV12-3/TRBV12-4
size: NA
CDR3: ASSFRPGNDGYT

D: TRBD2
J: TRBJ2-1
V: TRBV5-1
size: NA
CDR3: ASSSPGLERLNEQF

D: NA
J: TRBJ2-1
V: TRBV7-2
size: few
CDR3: ASTPSGGRPYNEQF

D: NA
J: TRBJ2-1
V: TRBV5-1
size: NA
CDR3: ASSLGDQRDEQF

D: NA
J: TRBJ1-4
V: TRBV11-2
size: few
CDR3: ACSQLTGPTTSTNEKLF

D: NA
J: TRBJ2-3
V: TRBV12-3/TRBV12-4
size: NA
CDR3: ASSLSSSGRTDTQY